This TCR beta chain was captured by sequencing in a study of cytotoxic CD8 clonotypes in ibrutinib-treated CLL. This CDR3 comprises 16 residues. Germline-derived CDR1 and CDR2 are LNHDA and SQIVND (reference sequence). The germline V and J ends were trimmed by 4 bases and 2 bases, with 18 bases remaining between them. Library input was around 2.1 micrograms of DNA from cryopreserved PBMCs. Sequencing was performed with immunoSEQ multiplex PCR; in TCRdb, only in-frame clones are kept and a portion is missing. The table lists about 22,000 clones, approximately 71% of them singletons. The source of this sequence is a human donor with chronic lymphocytic leukemia. The genes are TRBV19 and TRBJ2-7; D unresolved. The sample here was PBMCs, taken after 12 months of ibrutinib treatment. The CDR3 DNA sequence: TGTGCCAGTAGTAACCCCGTCTCGACACGCACCTACGAGCAGTACTTC. This gives the protein CASSNPVSTRTYEQYF.